This entry describes one T cell receptor beta chain. Its antigen is unknown. The data belong to a study of cytomegalovirus exposure and HLA in healthy donors. Study conclusions and caveats: Rarity held for most TCR sequences, but there were some public TCRs that occurred in many donors. When the data were analyzed later, several of the most significant clusters appeared to be linked to common viral pathogens. Later analysis revealed greater clonal expansion in HLA-associated TCR beta chains than in equally common others.

A multiplex PCR was run with 60 Vbeta primers and 13 Jbeta primers. Generated by immunoSEQ multiplex PCR, the TCRdb table keeps only in-frame clones and is missing some. The table records over 85,000 clones, around 77% of them present only once. Sequenced: PBMCs. This clonotype originated in a man in his forties or fifties in good health and CMV-seronegative.

The CDR3 sequence is CSAVTGITEAFF. The CDR3 DNA sequence: TGCAGCGCCGTGACAGGGATCACTGAAGCTTTCTTT. V is TRBV29-1 and J is TRBJ1-1; 7 nucleotides match TRBD1. The germline V gene has CDR1 SQVTM and CDR2 ANQGSEA. The CDR3 covers 12 residues. Trimming removed 7 bases from V and 4 bases from J; junction bases left unmatched: 6. The entire variable domain, with the rest obtained from reference TRBV29-1 and TRBJ1-1, is as follows: SAVISQKPSRDICQRGTSLTIQCQVDSQVTMMFWYRQQPGQSLTLIATANQGSEATYESGFVIDKFPISRPNLTFSTLTVSNMSPEDSSIYLCSAVTGITEAFFGQGTRLTVV.